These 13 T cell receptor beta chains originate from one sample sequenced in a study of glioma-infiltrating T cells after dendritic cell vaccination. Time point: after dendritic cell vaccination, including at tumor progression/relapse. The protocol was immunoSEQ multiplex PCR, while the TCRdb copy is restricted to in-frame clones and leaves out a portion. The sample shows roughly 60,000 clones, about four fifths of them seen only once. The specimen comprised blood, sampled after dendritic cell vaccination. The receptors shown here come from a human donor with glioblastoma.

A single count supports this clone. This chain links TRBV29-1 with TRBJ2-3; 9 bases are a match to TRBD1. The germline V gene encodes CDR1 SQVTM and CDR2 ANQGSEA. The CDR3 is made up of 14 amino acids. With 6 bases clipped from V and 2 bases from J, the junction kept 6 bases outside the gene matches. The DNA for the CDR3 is TGCAGCGTCACAGGGGGCCCGTACACAGATACGCAGTATTTT. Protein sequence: CSVTGGPYTDTQYF.

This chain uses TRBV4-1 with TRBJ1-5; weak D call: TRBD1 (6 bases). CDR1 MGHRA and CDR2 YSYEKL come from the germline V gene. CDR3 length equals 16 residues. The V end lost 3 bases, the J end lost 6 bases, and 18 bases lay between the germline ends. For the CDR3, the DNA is TGCGCCAGCAGCCAGGTGGTGGTGGGGGCGAGTCAGCCCCAGCATTTT. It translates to CASSQVVVGASQPQHF.

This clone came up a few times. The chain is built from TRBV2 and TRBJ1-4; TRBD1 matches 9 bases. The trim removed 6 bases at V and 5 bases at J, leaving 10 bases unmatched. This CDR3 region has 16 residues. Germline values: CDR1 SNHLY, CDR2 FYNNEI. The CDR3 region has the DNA TGTGCCAGCAGGCAGACCACAGGGGGCGTAAATGAAAAACTGTTTTTT. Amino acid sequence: CASRQTTGGVNEKLFF.

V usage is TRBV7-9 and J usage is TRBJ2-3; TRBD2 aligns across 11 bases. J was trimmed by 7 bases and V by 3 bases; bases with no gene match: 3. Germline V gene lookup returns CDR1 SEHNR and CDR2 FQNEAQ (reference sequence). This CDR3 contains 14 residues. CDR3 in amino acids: CASSFLAGGNTQYF. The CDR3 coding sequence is TGTGCCAGCAGCTTTCTAGCGGGGGGAAATACGCAGTATTTT.

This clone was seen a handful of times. CDR3 residues: CASSMDTNNQPQHF. In DNA, the CDR3 is TGTGCCAGCAGCATGGACACTAACAATCAGCCCCAGCATTTT. The gene calls are TRBV7-8 and TRBJ1-5; D might be TRBD1 (5 bases). The V and J ends lost 5 bases and 3 bases respectively, with 11 bases between them. CDR3 length equals 14 residues. Germline lookup yields CDR1 SGHVS and CDR2 FQNEAQ. Variable domain in full (rest from reference TRBV7-8 and TRBJ1-5): GAGVSQSPRYKVAKRGQDVALRCDPISGHVSLFWYQQALGQGPEFLTYFQNEAQLDKSGLPSDRFFAERPEGSVSTLKIQRTQQEDSAVYLCASSMDTNNQPQHFGDGTRLSIL.

DNA for the CDR3: TGTGCCATCGACGGGTATGGGGCTGGCTACACCTTC. As protein: CAIDGYGAGYTF. The chain employs TRBV10-3 and TRBJ1-2; D might be TRBD1 (5 bases). This CDR3 is built from 12 residues. With 8 bases removed from V and 7 bases from J, the gap between germline ends came to 14 bases. The V gene's germline CDR1 is ENHRY and CDR2 SYGVKD.

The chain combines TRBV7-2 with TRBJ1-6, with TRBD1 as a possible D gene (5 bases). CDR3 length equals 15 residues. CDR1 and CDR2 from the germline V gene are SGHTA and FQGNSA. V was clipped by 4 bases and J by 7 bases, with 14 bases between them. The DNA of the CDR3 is TGTGCCAGCAGCTCCGAGACAGTAAGGAATTCACCCCTCCACTTT. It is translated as CASSSETVRNSPLHF.

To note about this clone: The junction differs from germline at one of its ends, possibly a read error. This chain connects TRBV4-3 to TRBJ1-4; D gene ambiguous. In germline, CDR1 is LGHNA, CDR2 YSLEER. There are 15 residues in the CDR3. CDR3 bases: TGCGCCAGCAGTCTTAACCCAGAGACTAACGAAAAACTGTTTTTT. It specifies CASSLNPETNEKLFF.

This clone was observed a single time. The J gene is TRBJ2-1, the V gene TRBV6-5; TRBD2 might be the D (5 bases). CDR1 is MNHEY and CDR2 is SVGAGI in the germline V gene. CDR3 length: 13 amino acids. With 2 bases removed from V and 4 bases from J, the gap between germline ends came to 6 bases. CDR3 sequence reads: CASSYPGYNEQFF. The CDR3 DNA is TGTGCCAGCAGTTACCCGGGGTACAATGAGCAGTTCTTC.

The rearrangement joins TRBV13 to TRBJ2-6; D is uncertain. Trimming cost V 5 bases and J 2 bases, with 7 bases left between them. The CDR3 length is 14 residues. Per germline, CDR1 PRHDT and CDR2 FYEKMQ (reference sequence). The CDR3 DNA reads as TGTGCCAGCAGCCCTATGGCTGGGGCCAACGTCCTGACTTTC. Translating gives CASSPMAGANVLTF.

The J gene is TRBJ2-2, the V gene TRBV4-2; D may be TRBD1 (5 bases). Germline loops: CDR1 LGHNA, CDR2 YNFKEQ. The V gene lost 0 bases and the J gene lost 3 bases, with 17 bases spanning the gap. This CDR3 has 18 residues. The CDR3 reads CASSQEGTGSSDTGELFF. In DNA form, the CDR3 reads TGTGCCAGCAGCCAAGAAGGAACAGGATCCTCCGACACCGGGGAGCTGTTTTTT.

The CDR3 here is CASSSRGNTEAFF. The CDR3 region has the DNA TGTGCCAGCAGCTCCCGGGGAAACACTGAAGCTTTCTTT. The rearrangement links TRBV7-2 to TRBJ1-1; D is undetermined. The CDR3 sequence is 13 residues long. Germline CDR1 reads SGHTA; CDR2 reads FQGNSA. Trimming pared 4 bases from V and 2 bases from J, leaving 8 bases between.

The DNA of the CDR3 is TGTGCCAGCAGCTTAGTGTGGGGGGCTGGAAACACCATATATTTT. The encoded protein is CASSLVWGAGNTIYF. The chain is built from TRBV7-2 and TRBJ1-3, with D possibly matching TRBD1 (5 bases). The V and J ends lost 1 base and 2 bases respectively, with 9 bases between them. CDR1 and CDR2 (germline): SGHTA, FQGNSA. The CDR3 extends over 15 amino acids.